The rows below give T cell receptor beta chains drawn from one sample of a study of shared clonotypes between healthy human individuals. Assay: immunoSEQ multiplex PCR; the TCRdb copy retains only in-frame clones and omits some. Found here are 2.3 million or so clones, approximately 95% of them singletons; the top ten hold roughly 0.36%. The sequenced sample was naive CD4+ T cells from PBMCs. Receptor source: a man between 18 and 35 years old in good health. Some clones in this sample may be carry-over from other donors' samples. The CDR3 runs from the conserved cysteine through the conserved F or W. The D gene is left open where the match is weak. The size entry is marked missing in some rows and otherwise reads once, few, many or a size class.

abundance,d_gene,v_gene,j_gene,CDR3aa,CDR3nt
NA,NA,TRBV5-1,TRBJ2-3,CASRPGSADTQYF,TGCGCCAGCAGACCGGGGAGCGCAGATACGCAGTATTTT
NA,NA,TRBV6-6,TRBJ2-7,CASNNRAGSYEQYF,TGTGCCAGCAACAACAGGGCAGGCTCCTACGAGCAGTACTTC
NA,NA,TRBV5-1,TRBJ2-2,CASSLAVRENTGELFF,TGCGCCAGCAGCTTGGCAGTGCGGGAGAACACCGGGGAGCTGTTTTTT
NA,NA,TRBV1,TRBJ1-2,CTSRERGEAGYTF,TGCACCAGCAGAGAACGCGGAGAGGCGGGCTACACCTTC
NA,NA,TRBV5-1,TRBJ1-1,CASSWEPDRNTEAFF,TGCGCCAGCAGCTGGGAACCGGACAGGAACACTGAAGCTTTCTTT
NA,NA,TRBV29-1,TRBJ2-1,CSVALKLNNEQFF,TGCAGCGTTGCGCTAAAACTGAACAATGAGCAGTTCTTC
NA,NA,TRBV28,TRBJ1-5,CASSLQGFSNQPQHF,TGTGCCAGCAGTTTACAGGGGTTTAGCAATCAGCCCCAGCATTTT
NA,TRBD2,TRBV9,TRBJ2-7,CASSDSGRSYEQYF,TGTGCCAGCAGCGATAGCGGGAGGTCCTACGAGCAGTACTTC
NA,NA,TRBV7-9,TRBJ2-3,CASSLGRATDTQYF,TGTGCCAGCAGCTTAGGCAGGGCCACAGATACGCAGTATTTT
NA,TRBD1,TRBV27,TRBJ2-3,CASSLNRGNTQYF,TGTGCCAGCAGTTTAAACAGGGGAAATACGCAGTATTTT
NA,TRBD1,TRBV6-1,TRBJ1-2,CASSLPGQGNYGYTF,TGTGCCAGCAGCCTACCGGGACAGGGGAACTATGGCTACACCTTC
NA,NA,TRBV9,TRBJ1-5,CASSVNQPQHF,TGTGCCAGCAGCGTCAATCAGCCCCAGCATTTT
NA,NA,TRBV12-2,TRBJ2-1,CASRLGERECHNEQFF,TGTGCAAGTCGCTTAGGTGAGCGGGAGTGTCACAATGAGCAGTTCTTC
NA,TRBD1,TRBV7-2,TRBJ2-7,CASTEDRISYEQYF,TGTGCCAGCACCGAGGACAGGATCTCCTACGAGCAGTACTTC
NA,NA,TRBV28,TRBJ2-5,CASSSTRETQYF,TGTGCCAGCAGTTCTACGAGGGAGACCCAGTACTTC
NA,TRBD2,TRBV29-1,TRBJ2-2,CSATGLAGAVGELFF,TGCAGCGCTACGGGACTAGCGGGAGCCGTCGGGGAGCTGTTTTTT
NA,NA,TRBV6-6,TRBJ2-7,CASSPRWEVPGVDF,TGTGCCAGCAGTCCCCGCTGGGAGGTCCCCGGGGTCGACTTC
NA,TRBD2,TRBV4-1,TRBJ2-1,CASSQLAGGRNEQFF,TGCGCCAGCAGCCAACTAGCGGGAGGGCGGAATGAGCAGTTCTTC
NA,NA,TRBV30,TRBJ2-1,CAWRPAGTYNEQFF,TGTGCCTGGAGACCAGCCGGGACCTACAATGAGCAGTTCTTC
NA,NA,TRBV5-1,TRBJ2-7,CASSLAPMDEQYF,TGCGCCAGCAGCTTGGCTCCCATGGACGAGCAGTACTTC
NA,NA,TRBV9,TRBJ2-1,CASSVRGGPTYNEQFF,TGTGCCAGCAGCGTTCGTGGGGGCCCGACCTACAATGAGCAGTTCTTC
NA,TRBD1,TRBV7-2,TRBJ1-2,CASSPPSDRGTGYTF,TGTGCCAGCAGTCCCCCGTCCGACAGGGGCACCGGCTACACCTTC
NA,TRBD2,TRBV27,TRBJ2-1,CASSPLAGGLYEQFF,TGTGCCAGCAGTCCATTAGCGGGAGGGCTTTATGAGCAGTTCTTC
few,NA,TRBV4-1,TRBJ1-4,CASSQVHVNNEKLFF,TGCGCCAGCAGCCAAGTGCACGTAAACAATGAAAAACTGTTTTTT
NA,NA,TRBV21-1,TRBJ2-3,CASSGTGGSSTDTQYF,TGTGCCAGCAGCGGAACAGGGGGGTCTAGCACAGATACGCAGTATTTT
NA,NA,TRBV5-4,TRBJ2-7,CASSFLSGGKYF,TGTGCCAGCAGCTTCCTCAGCGGAGGGAAATACTTC
NA,TRBD1,TRBV19,TRBJ1-5,CASSEYGTGGVQPQHF,TGTGCCAGTAGCGAATATGGGACAGGGGGCGTCCAGCCCCAGCATTTT
NA,TRBD1,TRBV7-3,TRBJ1-1,CASSLQGARLNTEAFF,TGTGCCAGCAGCTTGCAGGGGGCCAGATTGAACACTGAAGCTTTCTTT
NA,NA,TRBV28,TRBJ1-5,CASSLPGQPYNQPQHF,TGTGCCAGCAGTTTACCAGGACAGCCTTACAATCAGCCCCAGCATTTT
NA,TRBD1,TRBV7-9,TRBJ2-2,CASSLTGQATGELFF,TGTGCCAGCAGCCTGACGGGACAGGCCACCGGGGAGCTGTTTTTT
NA,NA,TRBV6-9,TRBJ2-6,CASSSSRGSSSGANVLTF,TGTGCCAGCAGTAGCTCGCGGGGATCAAGCTCTGGGGCCAACGTCCTGACTTTC
NA,TRBD1,TRBV6-1,TRBJ1-3,CASRVTGSGNTIYF,TGTGCCAGCAGGGTGACAGGGTCTGGAAACACCATATATTTT
NA,NA,TRBV7-8,TRBJ1-4,CASSFGGNSEKLFF,TGTGCCAGCAGCTTTGGGGGTAATTCTGAAAAACTGTTTTTT
NA,NA,TRBV30,TRBJ1-2,CAWSGGRRGRDTF,TGTGCCTGGAGTGGGGGCCGGCGGGGACGGGACACCTTC
NA,TRBD2,TRBV5-1,TRBJ2-1,CASSLVIAGDYNEQFF,TGCGCCAGCAGCTTGGTTATTGCGGGAGACTACAATGAGCAGTTCTTC
NA,TRBD1,TRBV28,TRBJ1-5,CASSQTGGSGQPQHF,TGTGCCAGCAGCCAGACAGGGGGCAGTGGTCAGCCCCAGCATTTT
NA,TRBD2,TRBV27,TRBJ2-5,CASWRLAGQETQYF,TGTGCCAGCTGGAGACTAGCGGGACAAGAGACCCAGTACTTC
NA,NA,TRBV5-1,TRBJ1-5,CASSLEGPYSNQPQHF,TGCGCCAGCAGCTTGGAGGGGCCATATAGCAATCAGCCCCAGCATTTT
once,NA,TRBV27,TRBJ1-6,CASSFGRDSPLHF,TGTGCCAGCAGTTTCGGCAGGGACTCACCCCTCCACTTT
NA,NA,TRBV15,TRBJ2-7,CATSRDRGYEQYF,TGTGCCACCAGCAGAGATAGAGGTTACGAGCAGTACTTC
NA,TRBD1,TRBV5-1,TRBJ2-1,CASSSTGGSYNEQFF,TGCGCCAGCAGCTCCACAGGGGGCTCCTACAATGAGCAGTTCTTC
NA,TRBD1,TRBV9,TRBJ2-7,CASSLQGDYEQYF,TGTGCCAGCAGCCTTCAGGGGGATTACGAGCAGTACTTC